These 14 T cell receptor beta chains were sequenced from one sample in a study of T cell responses to AZD1222 COVID-19 vaccine. Sequencing used immunoSEQ multiplex PCR; TCRdb keeps in-frame clones, though not all of them. This sample carries about 120,000 clones, more than 80% of them seen once, and the ten largest clones take about 3%. The source was peripheral blood, collected on day 0 of AZD1222 vaccination. Every receptor here comes from an adult in good health.

This clone was seen only once. The chain has TRBV4-1 and TRBJ1-1, with D possibly TRBD1 on 5 matching bases. This CDR3 spans 15 amino acids. The germline gives CDR1 MGHRA, CDR2 YSYEKL. The V end lost 4 bases, the J end lost 3 bases, and 15 bases lay between the germline ends. The chain's CDR3 is CASSPNRGTDTEAFF. Here the CDR3 DNA reads TGCGCCAGCAGCCCTAACCGGGGGACGGACACTGAAGCTTTCTTT.

The chain employs TRBV12-3 or TRBV12-4 and TRBJ1-5; no clear D gene. The CDR3 is made up of 12 amino acids. V was pared by 5 bases and J by 7 bases, with 9 bases between. The chain's CDR3 is CASSLPPQPQHF. CDR3 coding DNA: TGTGCCAGCAGTCTCCCCCCCCAGCCCCAGCATTTT.

J is TRBJ1-2 and V is TRBV20-1; no definite D call. The V end lost 3 bases, the J end lost 5 bases, and 13 bases lay between the germline ends. Germline CDR1 is DFQATT and CDR2 is SNEGSKA (reference sequence). The CDR3 extends over 13 amino acids. The CDR3 is CSASSSRTYGYTF. The CDR3 DNA reads as TGCAGTGCTAGTTCTAGTAGGACTTATGGCTACACCTTC.

This chain connects TRBV10-3 to TRBJ2-5; 16 positions match TRBD2. The CDR3 length is 16 residues. Germline CDR1 ENHRY, CDR2 SYGVKD. Trimming cost V 5 bases and J 7 bases; bases outside gene matches: 7. The CDR3 reads CAISSVGTSGRGTQYF. The CDR3 coding sequence is TGTGCCATCAGTTCCGTAGGGACTAGCGGGAGGGGGACCCAGTACTTC.

CDR3 coding DNA: TGTGCCAGCAGCCCGGGGGTTGGGGGCCTAGGTTGCAATCAGCCCCAGCATTTT. Its translation is CASSPGVGGLGCNQPQHF. J is TRBJ1-5 and V is TRBV7-3, with D tentatively TRBD1 (6 bases). Per the germline V gene, CDR1 is SGHTA and CDR2 is FQGTGA. Deletions cut 5 bases from V and 2 bases from J, with 22 bases between. The CDR3 contains 18 residues.

The chain recombines TRBV4-1 with TRBJ2-7, with D hard to call. The V and J ends lost 1 base and 8 bases respectively, with 12 bases between them. Looked up from germline, CDR1 is MGHRA and CDR2 is YSYEKL. This CDR3 has 13 residues. CDR3 amino acids: CASSQVYLRKQYF. The CDR3 nucleotides read TGCGCCAGCAGCCAAGTCTACCTACGAAAGCAGTACTTC.

V usage is TRBV28 and J usage is TRBJ2-7; possibly TRBD2 for D (5 bases). This CDR3 comprises 14 residues. The V gene's germline CDR1 is MDHEN and CDR2 SYDVKM. Trimming stripped 2 bases from V and 4 bases from J, with 12 bases between. The CDR3 sequence is CASSLVGSGYEQYF. CDR3 bases: TGTGCCAGCAGTTTAGTGGGGTCGGGGTACGAGCAGTACTTC. The entire variable domain, with the rest obtained from reference TRBV28 and TRBJ2-7, is as follows: DVKVTQSSRYLVKRTGEKVFLECVQDMDHENMFWYRQDPGLGLRLIYFSYDVKMKEKGDIPEGYSVSREKKERFSLILESASTNQTSMYLCASSLVGSGYEQYFGPGTRLTVT.

The chain has TRBV29-1 and TRBJ2-7; a possible D gene is TRBD2 (6 bases). The CDR3 extends over 12 amino acids. Trimming removed 0 bases from V and 7 bases from J, with 10 bases in between. The germline CDR1 and CDR2 sequences are SQVTM and ANQGSEA. The CDR3, as DNA: TGCAGCGTTGAAGATGGGGGGAGAGAGCAGTACTTC. This translates into CSVEDGGREQYF.

The gene calls are TRBV27 and TRBJ2-7; 10 bases map to TRBD2. J lost 3 bases, V lost 4 bases, and 3 bases had no gene match. Germline CDR1 reads MNHEY; CDR2 reads SMNVEV (reference sequence). CDR3 size: 14 residues. This chain's CDR3 is CASSSSGSLYEQYF. DNA for the CDR3: TGTGCCAGCAGTTCTAGCGGGAGTCTCTACGAGCAGTACTTC.

The V and J genes are TRBV28 and TRBJ2-7, with TRBD1 matching 9 bases. Per the germline V gene, CDR1 is MDHEN and CDR2 is SYDVKM. The CDR3 consists of 14 residues. V was clipped by 6 bases and J by 6 bases; unmatched bases: 9. The CDR3 region has the DNA TGTGCCAGCAGCTTAATGGGGACAGGGCGCGAGCAGTACTTC. Its protein is CASSLMGTGREQYF.

This clone came up once. V is TRBV5-1 and J is TRBJ2-1, with 9 bases fitting TRBD1. The junction had 6 bases not matched to a gene; V was cut back by 4 bases and J by 4 bases. The CDR3 spans 15 residues. Germline V gives CDR1 SGHRS, CDR2 YFSETQ. The CDR3 reads CASSTGQGSYNEQFF. CDR3 coding DNA: TGCGCCAGCAGCACTGGACAGGGGAGTTACAATGAGCAGTTCTTC. Based on the CDR3 plus reference TRBV5-1 and TRBJ2-1, the full variable domain is KAGVTQTPRYLIKTRGQQVTLSCSPISGHRSVSWYQQTPGQGLQFLFEYFSETQRNKGNFPGRFSGRQFSNSRSEMNVSTLELGDSALYLCASSTGQGSYNEQFFGPGTRLTVL.

The J gene is TRBJ2-7, the V gene TRBV5-4, with 10 bases identical to TRBD2. With 3 bases clipped from V and 4 bases from J, the junction kept 7 bases outside the gene matches. Germline V gene sequence: CDR1 SGHNT, CDR2 YYREEE (reference sequence). The CDR3 is 15 amino acids. The DNA for the CDR3 is TGTGCCAGCAGCTCCCAAAGCGGGAGGGAATACGAGCAGTACTTC. Its translation: CASSSQSGREYEQYF. The whole variable domain, filled in from reference TRBV5-4 and TRBJ2-7, reads ETGVTQSPTHLIKTRGQQVTLRCSSQSGHNTVSWYQQALGQGPQFIFQYYREEENGRGNFPPRFSGLQFPNYSSELNVNALELDDSALYLCASSSQSGREYEQYFGPGTRLTVT.

This clone was seen a single time. The rearrangement uses TRBV7-9 and TRBJ2-5; D is unresolved. Germline CDR1 and CDR2: SEHNR and FQNEAQ (reference sequence). This CDR3 has 13 amino acids. Trimming removed 2 bases at V and 4 bases at J, with 8 bases between. CDR3 nucleotides: TGTGCCAGCAGCTTATGGGATCGAGAGACCCAGTACTTC. Its protein product is CASSLWDRETQYF.

The chain employs TRBV6-2 or TRBV6-3 and TRBJ2-7; D is uncertain. Trimming left V 0 bases short and J 4 bases short, with 16 bases between. There are 16 residues in the CDR3. The germline CDR1 and CDR2 sequences are MNHEY and SVGEGT. CDR3 sequence (DNA): TGTGCCAGCAGTTACTCGATAGGAGAGCCCTTGTACGAGCAGTACTTC. Translation gives CASSYSIGEPLYEQYF.